Presented here are 20 T cell receptor beta chains from one specimen sequenced in a study of blood T cell repertoires in COVID-19. The repertoire was sequenced with immunoSEQ multiplex PCR; TCRdb's copy has only in-frame clones and lacks some. The table includes roughly 230,000 clones, over 80% detected once. The sample was peripheral blood. Source of these receptors: a man between 40 and 49 years old with acute or convalescent COVID-19.

The rearrangement uses TRBV11-2 and TRBJ1-1; D is ambiguous. Trimming pared 5 bases from V and 4 bases from J, leaving 11 bases between. This CDR3 is built from 13 residues. In germline, CDR1 is SGHAT, CDR2 FQNNGV. In nucleotides, the CDR3 is TGTGCCAGCAGCCCCTTGCGCGGCACTGAAGCTTTCTTT. This gives the protein CASSPLRGTEAFF.

The gene calls are TRBV7-3 and TRBJ2-3, with 9 nucleotides matching TRBD1. The CDR3 consists of 14 residues. V dropped 5 bases and J dropped 5; count of bases not matched to a gene: 5. Germline V gives CDR1 SGHTA, CDR2 FQGTGA. This chain's CDR3 is CASSEGQGGDTQYF. CDR3 sequence (DNA): TGTGCCAGCAGCGAGGGACAGGGTGGAGATACGCAGTATTTT.

The chain couples TRBV9 to TRBJ1-1; no reliable D call. Germline V lookup: CDR1 SGDLS, CDR2 YYNGEE. The CDR3 is made up of 15 amino acids. Trimming removed 4 bases at V and 3 bases at J, with 16 bases between. The CDR3 sequence is CASSLRDRGYTEAFF. The CDR3 coding sequence is TGTGCCAGCAGCCTTAGGGATCGGGGATACACTGAAGCTTTCTTT.

V and J are TRBV19 and TRBJ2-5, with 7 bases lining up with TRBD1. Germline assignment: CDR1 LNHDA and CDR2 SQIVND (reference sequence). The V segment lost 6 bases and the J segment 4 bases; nucleotides outside the gene matches: 8. This CDR3 comprises 14 residues. CDR3 amino acids: CASSPEGARETQYF. DNA of the CDR3: TGTGCCAGTAGCCCAGAGGGGGCTCGAGAGACCCAGTACTTC.

DNA for the CDR3: TGCGCCAGCAGCTTGGAGTTGGAGGGCGAGCAGTACTTC. This sequence encodes CASSLELEGEQYF. This chain connects TRBV5-1 to TRBJ2-7; D perhaps matches TRBD2 (6 bases). The CDR3 has 13 amino acids. Trimming shortened V by 0 bases and J by 6 bases, and 10 bases separated the two germline ends. Per the germline V gene, CDR1 is SGHRS and CDR2 is YFSETQ.

The chain uses TRBV18 and TRBJ1-5; TRBD1 matches at 8 bases. This CDR3 has 17 amino acids. The trim removed 0 bases at V and 2 bases at J, leaving 6 bases unmatched. Germline V gene lookup returns CDR1 KGHSH and CDR2 LQKENI. The CDR3: CASSPPQGAGGNQPQHF. Here the CDR3 DNA reads TGTGCCAGCTCACCACCGCAGGGGGCGGGGGGCAATCAGCCCCAGCATTTT.

The chain employs TRBV19 and TRBJ1-5, with 11 bases fitting TRBD1. The CDR3 is 14 amino acids. Unmatched junction bases numbered 4, after V lost 6 bases and J lost 6 bases. The germline CDR1 and CDR2 sequences are LNHDA and SQIVND (reference sequence). CDR3 sequence reads: CASRGTGGGQPQHF. In DNA, the CDR3 is TGTGCCAGTAGAGGGACAGGGGGAGGTCAGCCCCAGCATTTT. Full variable domain (missing parts from reference TRBV19 and TRBJ1-5): DGGITQSPKYLFRKEGQNVTLSCEQNLNHDAMYWYRQDPGQGLRLIYYSQIVNDFQKGDIAEGYSVSREKKESFPLTVTSAQKNPTAFYLCASRGTGGGQPQHFGDGTRLSIL.

The chain links TRBV24-1 to TRBJ1-1; D gene ambiguous. The CDR3 length is 12 residues. The germline V and J ends were trimmed by 8 bases and 4 bases, with 10 bases remaining between them. Per the germline V gene, CDR1 is KGHDR and CDR2 is SFDVKD. CDR3 DNA sequence: TGTGCCACCAACGGGAGTCGCACTGAAGCTTTCTTT. Translated: CATNGSRTEAFF.

V gene TRBV19 combines with J gene TRBJ1-1; D remains unclear. The V end was cut by 4 bases, the J end by 0 bases, with 15 bases between. The CDR3 has 16 residues. CDR1 is LNHDA, CDR2 SQIVND, per germline (reference sequence). For the CDR3, the DNA is TGTGCCAGTAGTAGGGCTCTGGGGAGAGTGAACACTGAAGCTTTCTTT. Translating gives CASSRALGRVNTEAFF.

This clone was seen just once. The chain is built from TRBV10-3 and TRBJ2-7; a possible D gene is TRBD2 (6 bases). Trimming cost V 6 bases and J 0 bases, with 18 bases left between them. The germline CDR1 and CDR2 sequences are ENHRY and SYGVKD. The length of the CDR3 is 16 residues. CDR3 protein: CAISTGELGNSYEQYF. CDR3 nucleotides: TGTGCCATCAGCACGGGGGAGCTAGGGAACTCCTACGAGCAGTACTTC.

This clone was counted a single time. The chain couples TRBV30 to TRBJ1-2; 8 bases fit TRBD1. J was trimmed by 8 bases and V by 4 bases; bases with no gene match: 18. The CDR3 runs to 16 residues. Germline lookup yields CDR1 GTSNPN and CDR2 SVGIG (reference sequence). CDR3 sequence reads: CAWTQKRTGMSRGYTF. CDR3 nucleotides: TGTGCCTGGACCCAAAAAAGGACAGGGATGTCTCGCGGCTACACCTTC.

The V call is TRBV7-9, the J call TRBJ2-5; D is perhaps TRBD1 (7 bases). The CDR3 consists of 17 residues. V lost 3 bases and J lost 3, with 20 bases in between. Germline V lookup: CDR1 SEHNR, CDR2 FQNEAQ (reference sequence). CDR3 DNA: TGTGCCAGCAGCTTCATCCAGGGGGGCCCTAATAAAGAGACCCAGTACTTC. Encoded protein: CASSFIQGGPNKETQYF.

The chain uses TRBV5-5 and TRBJ2-1; 9 bases match TRBD2. The germline gives CDR1 SGHKS, CDR2 YYEKEE (reference sequence). The CDR3 sequence is 15 residues long. V trimming: 0 bases; J trimming: 9 bases; junction bases outside the gene matches: 7. CDR3 amino acids: CASSLVWGSGSEQFF. In DNA form, the CDR3 reads TGTGCCAGCAGCTTGGTATGGGGTAGCGGGAGTGAGCAGTTCTTC.

The CDR3 sequence: CASSEQKNTEAFF. The DNA for the CDR3 is TGTGCCAGCTCGGAACAGAAGAACACTGAAGCTTTCTTT. The chain joins TRBV18 to TRBJ1-1; D not resolved. The CDR3 runs to 13 residues. Between the trimmed V and J ends, which lost 6 bases and 1 base, there was a span of 9 bases. Germline-derived CDR1 and CDR2 are KGHSH and LQKENI.

The chain combines TRBV27 with TRBJ1-2, with D possibly being TRBD1 (5 bases). This CDR3 region has 14 residues. The germline V gene has CDR1 MNHEY and CDR2 SMNVEV (reference sequence). With 5 bases removed from V and 1 base from J, the gap between germline ends came to 11 bases. For the CDR3, the DNA is TGTGCCAGCAGTAGGACCAGGGATAACTATGGCTACACCTTC. Encoded protein: CASSRTRDNYGYTF.

The rearrangement uses TRBV25-1 and TRBJ2-7; 7 nucleotides line up with TRBD2. The CDR3 totals 18 residues. Trimming took 4 bases from V and 1 from J; bases not matched to a gene: 16. CDR1 is MGHDK, CDR2 SYGVNS, per germline. The CDR3 coding sequence is TGTGCCAGCAGTGCCTGGGGAGAATCTAGCGGTATTTCCTACGAGCAGTACTTC. Translation: CASSAWGESSGISYEQYF.

J is TRBJ1-1 and V is TRBV4-2; tentative D call: TRBD1 (6 bases). This CDR3 region has 15 residues. With 0 bases removed from V and 5 bases from J, the gap between germline ends came to 13 bases. Germline CDR1 is LGHNA and CDR2 is YNFKEQ. CDR3 sequence reads: CASSQDVRGGTEAFF. The DNA of the CDR3 is TGTGCCAGCAGCCAAGATGTAAGAGGGGGAACTGAAGCTTTCTTT.

The J gene is TRBJ1-1, the V gene TRBV12-5; D remains ambiguous. The germline V gene encodes CDR1 LGHNT and CDR2 FRNRAP. This CDR3 comprises 14 residues. V was shortened by 4 bases and J by 0 bases, with 9 bases between the two germline ends. In DNA form, the CDR3 reads TGTGCTAGTGGTTGGGGAGGGTTGAACACTGAAGCTTTCTTT. This gives the protein CASGWGGLNTEAFF.

The genes are TRBV5-1 and TRBJ2-7, with TRBD1 matching 7 bases. The CDR3 has 15 residues. In germline, CDR1 is SGHRS, CDR2 YFSETQ. The junction had 12 bases not matched to a gene; V was cut back by 6 bases and J by 3 bases. CDR3 coding DNA: TGCGCCAGCATCTCCTCCCCAGGGGGAATCTACGAGCAGTACTTC. Translating it yields CASISSPGGIYEQYF.

The chain employs TRBV11-2 and TRBJ2-7, with D tentatively TRBD1 (5 bases). Trimming removed 8 bases at V and 1 base at J, with 24 bases between. This CDR3 has 17 amino acids. CDR1 and CDR2 (germline): SGHAT, FQNNGV. The CDR3 DNA is TGTGCCAGCGCCCTGGGCGGACACTTATCAACTTCCTACGAGCAGTACTTC. It is translated as CASALGGHLSTSYEQYF.